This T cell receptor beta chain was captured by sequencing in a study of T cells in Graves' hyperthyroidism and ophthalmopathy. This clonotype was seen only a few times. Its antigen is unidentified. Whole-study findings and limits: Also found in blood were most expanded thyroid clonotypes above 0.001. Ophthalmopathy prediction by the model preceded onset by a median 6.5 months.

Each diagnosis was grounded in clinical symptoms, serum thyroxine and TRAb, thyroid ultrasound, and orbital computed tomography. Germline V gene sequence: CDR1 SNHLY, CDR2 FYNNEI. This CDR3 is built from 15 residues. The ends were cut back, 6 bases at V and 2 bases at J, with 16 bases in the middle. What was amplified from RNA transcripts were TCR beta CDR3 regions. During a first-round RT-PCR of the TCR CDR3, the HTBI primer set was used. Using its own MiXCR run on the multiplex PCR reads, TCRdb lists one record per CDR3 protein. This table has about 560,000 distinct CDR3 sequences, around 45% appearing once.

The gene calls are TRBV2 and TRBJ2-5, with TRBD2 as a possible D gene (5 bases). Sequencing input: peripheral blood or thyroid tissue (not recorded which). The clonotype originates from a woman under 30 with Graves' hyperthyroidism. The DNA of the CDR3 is TGTGCCAGCAGGGTTCGAGTGACGGGGCAAGAGACCCAGTACTTC. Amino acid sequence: CASRVRVTGQETQYF.